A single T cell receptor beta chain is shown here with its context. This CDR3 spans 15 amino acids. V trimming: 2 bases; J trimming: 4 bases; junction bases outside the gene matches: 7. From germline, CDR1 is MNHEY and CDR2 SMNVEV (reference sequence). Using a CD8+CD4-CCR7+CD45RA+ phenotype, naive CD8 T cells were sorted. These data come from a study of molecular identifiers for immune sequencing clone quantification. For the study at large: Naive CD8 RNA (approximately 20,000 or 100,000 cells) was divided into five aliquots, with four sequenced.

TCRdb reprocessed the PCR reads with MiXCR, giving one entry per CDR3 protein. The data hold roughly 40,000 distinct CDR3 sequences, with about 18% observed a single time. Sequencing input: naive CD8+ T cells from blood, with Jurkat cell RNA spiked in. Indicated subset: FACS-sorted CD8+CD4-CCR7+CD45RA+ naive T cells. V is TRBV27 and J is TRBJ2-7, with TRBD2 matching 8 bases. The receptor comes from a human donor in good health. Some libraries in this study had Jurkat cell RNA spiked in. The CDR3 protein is CASSLGSGSLYEQYF. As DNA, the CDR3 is TGTGCCAGCAGTTTAGGGAGCGGGAGCTTGTACGAGCAGTACTTC.